This TCR beta chain was observed in a study of T cell repertoires in cytomegalovirus infection. Study-wide background: Indications of both CMV infection and matching HLA type were provided by public TCR beta signatures.

V was clipped by 1 base and J by 5 bases; unmatched bases: 9. Germline CDR1 and CDR2: SGHTA and FQGNSA. The CDR3 is 17 residues long. A single record per CDR3 protein comes from TCRdb applying MiXCR to the reads. In the table there are under 250,000 distinct CDR3 sequences, roughly an eighth of which are singletons. Study conclusions and caveats: HLA-C-restricted CMV-specific TCR beta clonotypes prevailed in the ex vivo response.

This clonotype was picked up many times. What it binds is not known. V gene TRBV7-2 combines with J gene TRBJ2-3; 10 bases are shared with TRBD1. This clonotype originated in a human donor in good health (CMV status not recorded). Some clones in this sample may be carry-over from other donors' samples. The material sequenced was PBMCs. In nucleotides, the CDR3 is TGTGCCAGCAGCTTAGGCGAGACAGGGGGCTACAAAGATACGCAGTATTTT. Translated, it gives CASSLGETGGYKDTQYF.